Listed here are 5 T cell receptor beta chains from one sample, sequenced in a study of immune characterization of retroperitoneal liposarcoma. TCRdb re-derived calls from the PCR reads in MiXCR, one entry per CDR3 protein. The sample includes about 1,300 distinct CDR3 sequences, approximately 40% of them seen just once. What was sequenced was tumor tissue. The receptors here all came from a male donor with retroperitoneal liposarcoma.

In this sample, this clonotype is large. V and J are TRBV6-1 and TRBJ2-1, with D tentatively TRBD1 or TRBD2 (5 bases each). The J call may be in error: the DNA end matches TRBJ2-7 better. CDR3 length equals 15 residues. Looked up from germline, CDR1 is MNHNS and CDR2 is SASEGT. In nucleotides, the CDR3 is TGTGCCAGCAGTGAAGGGGACCCAAGCTCCTACGAGCAGTACTTC. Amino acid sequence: CASSEGDPSSYEQYF.

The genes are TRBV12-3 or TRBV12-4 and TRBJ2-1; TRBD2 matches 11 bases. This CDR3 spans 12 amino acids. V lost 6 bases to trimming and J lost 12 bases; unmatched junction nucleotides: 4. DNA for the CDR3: TGTGCCAGCAGCCCCGGGACTAGCGGGCAGTTCTTC. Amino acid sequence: CASSPGTSGQFF.

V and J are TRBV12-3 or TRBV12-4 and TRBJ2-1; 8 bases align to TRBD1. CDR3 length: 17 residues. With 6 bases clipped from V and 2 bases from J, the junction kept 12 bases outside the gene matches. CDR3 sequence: CASRLRRRTGTYNEQFF. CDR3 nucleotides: TGTGCCAGCAGACTGAGAAGGAGGACAGGGACCTACAATGAGCAGTTCTTC.

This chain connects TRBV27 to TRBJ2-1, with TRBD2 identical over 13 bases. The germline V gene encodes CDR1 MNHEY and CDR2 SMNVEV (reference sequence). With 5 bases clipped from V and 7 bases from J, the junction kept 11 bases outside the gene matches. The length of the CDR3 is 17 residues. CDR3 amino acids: CASSQPTSGRARNEQFF. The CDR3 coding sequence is TGTGCCAGCAGTCAACCCACTAGCGGGAGGGCCAGGAATGAGCAGTTCTTC.

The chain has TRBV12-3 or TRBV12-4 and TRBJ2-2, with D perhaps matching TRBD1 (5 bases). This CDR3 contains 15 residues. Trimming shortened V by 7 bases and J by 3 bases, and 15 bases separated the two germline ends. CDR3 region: CASKPSTAHTGELFF. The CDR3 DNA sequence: TGTGCCAGCAAACCGTCGACAGCGCACACCGGGGAGCTGTTTTTT.